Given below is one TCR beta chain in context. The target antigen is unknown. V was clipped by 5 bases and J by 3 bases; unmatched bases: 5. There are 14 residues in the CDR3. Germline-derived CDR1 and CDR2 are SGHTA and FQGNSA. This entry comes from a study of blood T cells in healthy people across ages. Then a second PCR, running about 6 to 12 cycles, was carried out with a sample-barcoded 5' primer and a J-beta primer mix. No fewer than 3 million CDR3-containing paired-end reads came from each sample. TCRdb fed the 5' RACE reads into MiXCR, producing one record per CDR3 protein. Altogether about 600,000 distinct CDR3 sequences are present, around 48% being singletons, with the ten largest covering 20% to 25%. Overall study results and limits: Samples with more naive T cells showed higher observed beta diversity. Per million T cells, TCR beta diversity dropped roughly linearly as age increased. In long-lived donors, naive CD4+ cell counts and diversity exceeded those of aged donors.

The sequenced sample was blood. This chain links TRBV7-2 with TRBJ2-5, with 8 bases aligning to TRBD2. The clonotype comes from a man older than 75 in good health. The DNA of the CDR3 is TGTGCCAGCAGCCCGAGGACTAGCAAAGAGACCCAGTACTTC. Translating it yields CASSPRTSKETQYF.